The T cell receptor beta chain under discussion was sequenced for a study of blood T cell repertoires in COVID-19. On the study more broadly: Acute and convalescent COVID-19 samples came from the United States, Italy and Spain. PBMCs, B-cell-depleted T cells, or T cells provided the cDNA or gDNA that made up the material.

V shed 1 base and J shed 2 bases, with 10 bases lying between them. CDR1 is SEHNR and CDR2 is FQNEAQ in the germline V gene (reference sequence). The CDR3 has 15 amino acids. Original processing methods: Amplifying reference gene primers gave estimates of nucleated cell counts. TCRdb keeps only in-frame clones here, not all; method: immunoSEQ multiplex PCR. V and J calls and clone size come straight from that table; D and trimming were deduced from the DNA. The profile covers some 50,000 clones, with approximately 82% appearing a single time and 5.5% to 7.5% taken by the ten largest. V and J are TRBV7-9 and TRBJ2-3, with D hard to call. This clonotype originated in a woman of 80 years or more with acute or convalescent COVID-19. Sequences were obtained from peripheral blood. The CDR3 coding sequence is TGTGCCAGCAGCTTAGGGTTGCCTAACACAGATACGCAGTATTTT. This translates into CASSLGLPNTDTQYF.